The T cell receptor (beta chain) described here comes from a study of T cells in Graves' hyperthyroidism and ophthalmopathy. Findings and limits, study-wide: Most thyroid clonotypes expanded above 0.001 were also detected in blood. From stable hyperthyroidism, ophthalmopathy was separated by a 13 V-J model.

The germline V gene has CDR1 SGDLS and CDR2 YYNGEE. CDR3 length equals 15 residues. The V end lost 4 bases, the J end lost 2 bases, and 15 bases lay between the germline ends. TCR beta CDR3 regions were amplified from RNA. In the first-round RT-PCR of the TCR CDR3, the HTBI primer set was used. TCRdb ran MiXCR on the multiplex PCR reads and lists one entry per CDR3 protein. The data contain 470,000 or so distinct CDR3 sequences, roughly 20% of them singletons. This clonotype was seen many times. The antigen is not known. The sequenced sample was blood. V is TRBV9 and J is TRBJ1-2; a weak D match, TRBD1 (6 bases). The source of this sequence is a man younger than 35 with Graves' hyperthyroidism. The CDR3 spells CASSQPLGQNYGYTF. The CDR3 DNA reads as TGTGCCAGCAGCCAGCCCCTTGGACAGAACTATGGCTACACCTTC.